This TCR beta chain was identified during a study of radiation and T cells in renal cell carcinoma. Overall study context: Nephrectomy followed 15 Gy stereotactic body radiation by 4 weeks.

As for time point: blood 2 weeks post-SBRT. As to treatment: 15 Gy SBRT to primary tumor, nephrectomy 4 weeks later. The patient's renal cell carcinoma had clear cell pathology. This table comes from immunoSEQ multiplex PCR, and its TCRdb copy is limited to in-frame clones, with some not included. The table lists tens of thousands of clones, roughly 72% of them singletons. CDR1 is SGHVS, CDR2 FQNEAQ, per germline. CDR3 size: 18 residues. Trimming took 6 bases from V and 6 from J, leaving 30 bases between them. Sequences were derived from blood, sampled from a patient whose treatment included radiotherapy and nephrectomy. This receptor was obtained from a man in his sixties with renal cell carcinoma. The rearrangement joins TRBV7-8 to TRBJ2-7; D may be TRBD2 (5 bases). CDR3 sequence reads: CASRPRGLDDTNFSEQYF. The CDR3, as DNA: TGTGCCAGCAGGCCCCGAGGACTGGACGACACGAACTTCAGCGAGCAGTACTTC.